This TCR beta chain was recorded in a study of cytomegalovirus exposure and HLA in healthy donors. Study-level information: Most donors, around 81% of roughly 400 genotyped, fell in the Caucasian-associated ancestry cluster.

V dropped 10 bases and J dropped 5; count of bases not matched to a gene: 7. The CDR3 length is 14 residues. The V gene's germline CDR1 is LNHDA and CDR2 SQIVND (reference sequence). This clone occurred once. Amplification used 60 Vbeta primers and 13 Jbeta primers. Generated by immunoSEQ multiplex PCR, the TCRdb table keeps only in-frame clones and is missing some. The repertoire includes roughly 200,000 clones, over 65% of them detected once, and less than 3.5% sits in the top ten. The receptor was derived from a woman younger than 45 in good health and CMV-seronegative. The chain combines TRBV19 with TRBJ2-1, with 11 positions matching TRBD2. Sequences were obtained from PBMCs. The CDR3 protein is CATKETSGNNEQFF. The DNA for the CDR3 is TGTGCCACCAAGGAGACTAGCGGGAACAATGAGCAGTTCTTC.